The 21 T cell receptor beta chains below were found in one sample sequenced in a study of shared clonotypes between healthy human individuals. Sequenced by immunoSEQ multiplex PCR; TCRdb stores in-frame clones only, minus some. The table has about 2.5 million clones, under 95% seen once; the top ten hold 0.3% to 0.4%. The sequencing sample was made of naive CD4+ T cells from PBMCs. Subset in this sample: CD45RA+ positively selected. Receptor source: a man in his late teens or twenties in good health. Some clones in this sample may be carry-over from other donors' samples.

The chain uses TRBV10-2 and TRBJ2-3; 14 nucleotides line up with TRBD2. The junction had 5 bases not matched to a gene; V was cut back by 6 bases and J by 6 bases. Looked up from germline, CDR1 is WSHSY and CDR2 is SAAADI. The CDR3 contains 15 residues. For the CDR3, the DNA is TGCGCCAGCAGGGGACTAGCGGGAGTCGAGGATACGCAGTATTTT. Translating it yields CASRGLAGVEDTQYF.

For the CDR3, the DNA is TGTGCCAGCAGCCCGACAGGGGGTGCAGCAGCCTACGAGCAGTACTTC. Protein: CASSPTGGAAAYEQYF. The chain carries TRBV7-2 and TRBJ2-7; 9 bases agree with TRBD1. The germline V gene has CDR1 SGHTA and CDR2 FQGNSA. V shed 5 bases and J 2 bases; nucleotides not matched to a gene: 10. This CDR3 spans 16 amino acids.

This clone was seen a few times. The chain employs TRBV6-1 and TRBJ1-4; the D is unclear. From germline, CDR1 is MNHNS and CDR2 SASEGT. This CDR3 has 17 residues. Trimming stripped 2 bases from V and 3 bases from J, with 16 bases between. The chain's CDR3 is CASSEPGSPTANEKLFF. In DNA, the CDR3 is TGTGCCAGCAGTGAACCGGGATCCCCGACGGCTAATGAAAAACTGTTTTTT.

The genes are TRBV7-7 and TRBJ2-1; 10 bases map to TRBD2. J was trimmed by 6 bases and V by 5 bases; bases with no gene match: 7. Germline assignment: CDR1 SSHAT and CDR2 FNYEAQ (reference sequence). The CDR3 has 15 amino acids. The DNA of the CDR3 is TGTGCCAGCAGCGACCAACTAGCGGGGCTCAATGAGCAGTTCTTC. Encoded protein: CASSDQLAGLNEQFF. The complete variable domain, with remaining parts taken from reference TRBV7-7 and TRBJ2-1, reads GAGVSQSPRYKVTKRGQDVTLRCDPISSHATLYWYQQALGQGPEFLTYFNYEAQPDKSGLPSDRFSAERPEGSISTLTIQRTEQRDSAMYRCASSDQLAGLNEQFFGPGTRLTVL.

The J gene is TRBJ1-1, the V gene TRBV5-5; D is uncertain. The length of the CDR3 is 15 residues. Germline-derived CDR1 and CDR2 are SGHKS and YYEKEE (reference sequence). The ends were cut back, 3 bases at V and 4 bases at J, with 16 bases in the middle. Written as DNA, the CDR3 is TGTGCCAGCAGCTCGATCTCTCAGAGTAGCACTGAAGCTTTCTTT. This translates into CASSSISQSSTEAFF.

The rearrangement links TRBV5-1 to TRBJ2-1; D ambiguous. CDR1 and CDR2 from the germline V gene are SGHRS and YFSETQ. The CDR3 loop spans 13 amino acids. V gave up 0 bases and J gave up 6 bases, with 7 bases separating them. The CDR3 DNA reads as TGCGCCAGCAGCTTGGCCAATCTCAATGAGCAGTTCTTC. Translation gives CASSLANLNEQFF.

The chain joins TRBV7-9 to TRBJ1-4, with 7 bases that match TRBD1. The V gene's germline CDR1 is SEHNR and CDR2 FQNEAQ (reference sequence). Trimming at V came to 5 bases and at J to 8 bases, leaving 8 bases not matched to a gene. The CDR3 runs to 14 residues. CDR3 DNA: TGTGCCAGCAGCCGAACAGGGGAGGGGGAAAAACTGTTTTTT. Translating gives CASSRTGEGEKLFF. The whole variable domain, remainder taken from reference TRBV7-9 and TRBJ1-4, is DTGVSQNPRHKITKRGQNVTFRCDPISEHNRLYWYRQTLGQGPEFLTYFQNEAQLEKSRLLSDRFSAERPKGSFSTLEIQRTEQGDSAMYLCASSRTGEGEKLFFGSGTQLSVL.

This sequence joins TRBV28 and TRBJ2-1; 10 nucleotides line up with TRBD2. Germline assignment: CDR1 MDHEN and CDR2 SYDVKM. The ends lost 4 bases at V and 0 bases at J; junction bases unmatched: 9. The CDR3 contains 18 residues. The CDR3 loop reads CASSSRSLAGGSYNEQFF. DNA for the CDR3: TGTGCCAGCAGTTCCCGCTCCTTAGCGGGAGGCTCCTACAATGAGCAGTTCTTC.

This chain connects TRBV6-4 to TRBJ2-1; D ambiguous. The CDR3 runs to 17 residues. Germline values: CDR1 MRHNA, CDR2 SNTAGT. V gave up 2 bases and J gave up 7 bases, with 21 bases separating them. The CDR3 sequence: CASSDPSKLPHQNEQFF. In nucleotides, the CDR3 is TGTGCCAGCAGTGACCCGTCTAAATTACCTCATCAAAATGAGCAGTTCTTC.

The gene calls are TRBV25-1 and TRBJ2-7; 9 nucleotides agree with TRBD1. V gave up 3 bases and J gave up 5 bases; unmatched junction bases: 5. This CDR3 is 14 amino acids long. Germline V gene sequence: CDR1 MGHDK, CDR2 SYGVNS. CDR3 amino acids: CASSEVDRGDEQYF. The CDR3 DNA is TGTGCCAGCAGTGAGGTGGACAGGGGAGACGAGCAGTACTTC.

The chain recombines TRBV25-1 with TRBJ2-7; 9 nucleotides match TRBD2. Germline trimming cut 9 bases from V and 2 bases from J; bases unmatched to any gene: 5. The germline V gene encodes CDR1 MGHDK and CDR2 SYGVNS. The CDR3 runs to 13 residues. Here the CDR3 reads CASRREGTYEQYF. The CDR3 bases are TGTGCCAGTAGGCGGGAGGGAACCTACGAGCAGTACTTC.

CDR3 amino acids: CASSFPRLAANTGELFF. CDR3 nucleotide sequence: TGTGCCAGCAGCTTCCCGAGACTAGCGGCGAACACCGGGGAGCTGTTTTTT. The chain links TRBV7-9 to TRBJ2-2; TRBD2 aligns across 9 bases. CDR1 SEHNR and CDR2 FQNEAQ come from the germline V gene (reference sequence). Unmatched junction bases numbered 5, after V lost 3 bases and J lost 0 bases. This CDR3 has 17 residues.

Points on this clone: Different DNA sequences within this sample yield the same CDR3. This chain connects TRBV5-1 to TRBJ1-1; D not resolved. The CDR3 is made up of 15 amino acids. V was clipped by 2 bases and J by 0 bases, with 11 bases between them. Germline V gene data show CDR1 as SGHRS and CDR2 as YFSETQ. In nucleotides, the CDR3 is TGCGCCAGCAGCTTAGGACGCGGTATGAACACTGAAGCTTTCTTT. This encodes CASSLGRGMNTEAFF.

The CDR3: CASSLVAAGSYEQYF. In DNA, the CDR3 is TGCGCCAGCAGCTTGGTCGCGGCGGGATCCTACGAGCAGTACTTC. The J gene is TRBJ2-7, the V gene TRBV5-1; a possible D gene is TRBD2 (6 bases). V gave up 0 bases and J gave up 1 base, with 11 bases separating them. Germline loops: CDR1 SGHRS, CDR2 YFSETQ. The CDR3 runs 15 residues.

CDR3 sequence: CASSPRTGTYGYTF. The CDR3, as DNA: TGTGCCAGTAGTCCTCGGACAGGAACATATGGCTACACCTTC. This chain links TRBV19 with TRBJ1-2; 7 bases align to TRBD1. V dropped 5 bases and J dropped 5; count of bases not matched to a gene: 8. The CDR3 is made up of 14 amino acids. The germline CDR1 and CDR2 sequences are LNHDA and SQIVND (reference sequence).

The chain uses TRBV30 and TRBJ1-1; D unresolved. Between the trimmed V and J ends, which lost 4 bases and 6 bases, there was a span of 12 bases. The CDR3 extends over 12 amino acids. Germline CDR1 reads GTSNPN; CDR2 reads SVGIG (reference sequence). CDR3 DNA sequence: TGTGCCTGGATCCCTGAGGGCGCTGAAGCTTTCTTT. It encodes CAWIPEGAEAFF.

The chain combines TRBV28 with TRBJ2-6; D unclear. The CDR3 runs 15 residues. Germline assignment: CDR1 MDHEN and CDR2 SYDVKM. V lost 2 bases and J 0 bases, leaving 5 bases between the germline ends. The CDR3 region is CASSLRPSGANVLTF. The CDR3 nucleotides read TGTGCCAGCAGTTTACGGCCCTCTGGGGCCAACGTCCTGACTTTC.

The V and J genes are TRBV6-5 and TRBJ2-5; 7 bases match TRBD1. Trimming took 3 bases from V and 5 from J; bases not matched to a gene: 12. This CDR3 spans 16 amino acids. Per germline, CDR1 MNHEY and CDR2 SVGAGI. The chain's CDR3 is CASSYHQRGPGETQYF. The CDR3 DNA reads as TGTGCCAGCAGTTATCATCAGAGGGGGCCGGGGGAGACCCAGTACTTC.

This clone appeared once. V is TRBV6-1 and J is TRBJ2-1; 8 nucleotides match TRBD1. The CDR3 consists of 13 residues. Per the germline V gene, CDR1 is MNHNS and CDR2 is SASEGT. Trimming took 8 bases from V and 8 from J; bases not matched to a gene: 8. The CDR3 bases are TGTGCCAGCGTCCAGGGGGCTAGCGATGAGCAGTTCTTC. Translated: CASVQGASDEQFF.

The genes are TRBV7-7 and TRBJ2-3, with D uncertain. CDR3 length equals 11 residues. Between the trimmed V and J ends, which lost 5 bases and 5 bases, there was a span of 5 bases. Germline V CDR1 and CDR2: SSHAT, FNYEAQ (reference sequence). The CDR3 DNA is TGTGCCAGCAGCGCAGGAGATACGCAGTATTTT. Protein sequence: CASSAGDTQYF.

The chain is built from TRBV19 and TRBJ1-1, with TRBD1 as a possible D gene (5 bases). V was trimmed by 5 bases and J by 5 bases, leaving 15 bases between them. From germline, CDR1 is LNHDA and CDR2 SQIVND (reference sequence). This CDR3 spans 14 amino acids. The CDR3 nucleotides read TGTGCCAGTAGTGCTAGTAGGGGCCAGACTGAAGCTTTCTTT. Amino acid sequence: CASSASRGQTEAFF.